The next 9 T cell receptor beta chains were all read from a single sample in a study of blood T cell repertoires in COVID-19 (dated by TCRdb to the early 2020s). Libraries were constructed by the immunoSEQ multiplex PCR assay. TCRdb mirrors the immuneACCESS table, restricted to in-frame sequences. Some clones are absent from its copies; in checked studies, under half trace to an unresolved V gene, and the reason for the others is unknown. The sample table lists more than 250,000 clones, approximately 87% of them with a count of one. The ten top clones hold about 4.5% of the sample. Sequenced: peripheral blood. Receptors originate from a man between 60 and 75 years old who had recovered from COVID-19.

V usage is TRBV24-1 and J usage is TRBJ2-1; the match to TRBD2 covers 12 bases. Germline V lookup: CDR1 KGHDR, CDR2 SFDVKD. The length of the CDR3 is 15 residues. V was clipped by 3 bases and J by 8 bases; unmatched bases: 4. For the CDR3, the DNA is TGTGCCACCAGTGATGCTAGCGGGAGGGTCCATGAGCAGTTCTTC. Translated, it gives CATSDASGRVHEQFF.

The V gene is TRBV9, the J gene TRBJ2-4, with 7 bases matching TRBD1. The better agreement between TRBJ2-7 and the DNA end casts doubt on the J call. The germline CDR1 and CDR2 sequences are SGDLS and YYNGEE. The CDR3 covers 13 residues. Here the CDR3 DNA reads TGTGCCAGCAGCGAATACAGACAGGGCGAGCAGTACTTC. This encodes CASSEYRQGEQYF.

The V and J genes are TRBV30 and TRBJ2-2, with D tentatively TRBD2 (6 bases). Germline-derived CDR1 and CDR2 are GTSNPN and SVGIG (reference sequence). Trimming shortened V by 0 bases and J by 2 bases, and 13 bases separated the two germline ends. The CDR3 has 16 residues. The chain's CDR3 is CAWSVRGLLNTGELFF. In DNA form, the CDR3 reads TGTGCCTGGAGTGTACGGGGACTTCTAAACACCGGGGAGCTGTTTTTT. Complete variable domain (other parts from reference TRBV30 and TRBJ2-2): SQTIHQWPATLVQPVGSPLSLECTVEGTSNPNLYWYRQAAGRGLQLLFYSVGIGQISSEVPQNLSASRPQDRQFILSSKKLLLSDSGFYLCAWSVRGLLNTGELFFGEGSRLTVL.

The chain joins TRBV19 to TRBJ2-3; 12 nucleotides agree with TRBD2. The CDR3 totals 17 residues. CDR1 LNHDA and CDR2 SQIVND come from the germline V gene (reference sequence). V lost 9 bases, J lost 0 bases, and 10 bases stayed unmatched. The CDR3 loop reads CASKLAGGPISTDTQYF. The CDR3 DNA follows: TGTGCCAGCAAACTAGCGGGAGGCCCGATTAGCACAGATACGCAGTATTTT. Supplemented by reference TRBV19 and TRBJ2-3, the full variable domain reads DGGITQSPKYLFRKEGQNVTLSCEQNLNHDAMYWYRQDPGQGLRLIYYSQIVNDFQKGDIAEGYSVSREKKESFPLTVTSAQKNPTAFYLCASKLAGGPISTDTQYFGPGTRLTVL.

The V and J genes are TRBV19 and TRBJ2-7, with TRBD1 matching over 7 bases. Looked up from germline, CDR1 is LNHDA and CDR2 is SQIVND (reference sequence). This CDR3 comprises 14 residues. Losses at the gene ends were 6 bases for V and 1 base for J; bases not matched to a gene: 6. CDR3 sequence reads: CASRDDRASYEQYF. DNA of the CDR3: TGTGCCAGTAGAGACGACAGGGCGTCCTACGAGCAGTACTTC.

The V call is TRBV29-1, the J call TRBJ1-2; D perhaps matches TRBD1 (5 bases). The CDR3 runs 13 residues. V lost 5 bases and J 7 bases, leaving 17 bases between the germline ends. Germline V gene sequence: CDR1 SQVTM, CDR2 ANQGSEA. CDR3 sequence (DNA): TGCAGCGTTCAGACAGATCCGGTTGGTGGCTACACCTTC. Protein: CSVQTDPVGGYTF.

Concerning this clone: At one end the junction does not follow the germline gene, possibly because of a read error. The CDR3 bases are TGTGCTAGCAGCCGCTACTCGGGAGGGTCAGATACGCAGTATTTT. It encodes CASSRYSGGSDTQYF. V gene TRBV7-7 combines with J gene TRBJ2-3; 8 bases agree with TRBD2. The CDR3 totals 15 residues. Germline V gene data show CDR1 as SSHAT and CDR2 as FNYEAQ (reference sequence).

The chain combines TRBV5-6 with TRBJ1-2, with TRBD1 matching 7 bases. The CDR3 covers 17 residues. Germline V gene lookup returns CDR1 SGHDT and CDR2 YYEEEE. The J segment lost 4 bases and the V segment lost 7 bases, leaving 19 bases of the junction unmatched. The CDR3 loop reads CASLGLEGAASGYGYTF. CDR3 nucleotides: TGTGCCAGCTTAGGGTTAGAGGGGGCTGCCTCTGGCTATGGCTACACCTTC. Full variable domain (rest looked up from reference TRBV5-6 and TRBJ1-2): DAGVTQSPTHLIKTRGQQVTLRCSPKSGHDTVSWYQQALGQGPQFIFQYYEEEERQRGNFPDRFSGHQFPNYSSELNVNALLLGDSALYLCASLGLEGAASGYGYTFGSGTRLTVV.

This chain joins TRBV5-1 and TRBJ2-7; 11 bases are shared with TRBD2. The CDR3 length is 14 residues. V gave up 7 bases and J gave up 0 bases; unmatched junction bases: 3. Germline V gives CDR1 SGHRS, CDR2 YFSETQ. This chain's CDR3 is CASGLAGFSYEQYF. CDR3 nucleotides: TGCGCCAGCGGACTAGCGGGCTTCTCCTACGAGCAGTACTTC.